Presented here are 10 T cell receptor beta chains from one specimen sequenced in a study of blood T cell repertoires in COVID-19. Measured with immunoSEQ multiplex PCR; TCRdb has only the in-frame clones, and not every one. The sample has about 160,000 clones, 70% to 90% seen once. Sequenced sample: peripheral blood. Source of these receptors: a middle-aged man with acute or convalescent COVID-19.

The gene calls are TRBV6-5 and TRBJ1-1; 7 bases are shared with TRBD1. The J segment lost 5 bases and the V segment lost 7 bases, leaving 10 bases of the junction unmatched. There are 14 residues in the CDR3. CDR1 MNHEY and CDR2 SVGAGI come from the germline V gene. The CDR3 loop is CASNQQTGLTEAFF. Here the CDR3 DNA reads TGTGCCAGCAACCAACAGACAGGGCTGACTGAAGCTTTCTTT.

J is TRBJ1-2 and V is TRBV9; 10 nucleotides agree with TRBD1. CDR3 length equals 14 residues. The ends lost 5 bases at V and 8 bases at J; junction bases unmatched: 9. Germline loops: CDR1 SGDLS, CDR2 YYNGEE. CDR3 in DNA: TGTGCCAGCAGAGCCGGGACAGGGGATCAAGGCTACACCTTC. Residues: CASRAGTGDQGYTF.

This chain joins TRBV2 and TRBJ1-5, with 7 positions matching TRBD1. CDR1 and CDR2 from the germline V gene are SNHLY and FYNNEI. This CDR3 spans 13 amino acids. V gave up 8 bases and J gave up 5 bases; unmatched junction bases: 6. CDR3 in amino acids: CASGRQGDQPQHF. The CDR3 bases are TGTGCCAGCGGTAGACAGGGTGATCAGCCCCAGCATTTT.

V gene TRBV5-1 combines with J gene TRBJ2-5, with 11 bases matching TRBD2. The CDR3 contains 15 residues. Germline loops: CDR1 SGHRS, CDR2 YFSETQ. V shed 4 bases and J 3 bases; nucleotides not matched to a gene: 5. The CDR3 here is CASSNPLAGEETQYF. The CDR3 DNA reads as TGCGCCAGCAGCAACCCACTAGCGGGGGAAGAGACCCAGTACTTC.

In nucleotides, the CDR3 is TGCAGCCTCGGACAGGGAGGAACGGATACGCAGTATTTT. The encoded protein is CSLGQGGTDTQYF. V gene TRBV29-1 combines with J gene TRBJ2-3; TRBD1 agrees at 8 bases. This CDR3 comprises 13 residues. The germline V gene encodes CDR1 SQVTM and CDR2 ANQGSEA. V gave up 8 bases and J gave up 6 bases; unmatched junction bases: 10.

The genes are TRBV7-2 and TRBJ1-3; 8 positions match TRBD1. CDR3 length equals 15 residues. After removal of 5 bases from V and 3 bases from J, the junction contained 6 bases not matched to a gene. The germline V gene has CDR1 SGHTA and CDR2 FQGNSA. The chain's CDR3 is CASSDTRGLGNTIYF. The DNA for the CDR3 is TGTGCCAGCAGCGATACCAGGGGGCTTGGAAACACCATATATTTT. Together with reference TRBV7-2 and TRBJ1-3, the CDR3 gives the full variable domain: GAGVSQSPSNKVTEKGKDVELRCDPISGHTALYWYRQSLGQGLEFLIYFQGNSAPDKSGLPSDRFSAERTGGSVSTLTIQRTQQEDSAVYLCASSDTRGLGNTIYFGEGSWLTVV.

This chain links TRBV13 with TRBJ1-3, with 8 bases matching TRBD1. The CDR3 covers 15 residues. CDR1 is PRHDT, CDR2 FYEKMQ, per germline (reference sequence). The J segment lost 0 bases and the V segment lost 5 bases, leaving 3 bases of the junction unmatched. The CDR3 DNA reads as TGTGCCAGCAGCCCACAGGGGGGCTCTGGAAACACCATATATTTT. It is translated as CASSPQGGSGNTIYF.

The chain couples TRBV6-4 to TRBJ1-2, with 7 bases identical to TRBD1. Germline V lookup: CDR1 MRHNA, CDR2 SNTAGT. The CDR3 spans 15 residues. The J segment lost 7 bases and the V segment lost 6 bases, leaving 14 bases of the junction unmatched. CDR3 sequence reads: CASRATTGKKGGYTF. Written as DNA, the CDR3 is TGTGCCAGCAGGGCGACGACAGGGAAAAAGGGTGGCTACACCTTC.

The chain is built from TRBV18 and TRBJ1-6; TRBD1 is a possible D gene (6 bases). The CDR3 has 15 residues. V lost 5 bases to trimming and J lost 13 bases, with 21 bases between them. Looked up from germline, CDR1 is KGHSH and CDR2 is LQKENI. The CDR3 loop reads CASSSAPQGEAPLHF. CDR3 in DNA: TGTGCCAGCTCATCGGCCCCACAGGGCGAAGCTCCCCTCCACTTT. Full variable domain (missing parts from reference TRBV18 and TRBJ1-6): NAGVMQNPRHLVRRRGQEARLRCSPMKGHSHVYWYRQLPEEGLKFMVYLQKENIIDESGMPKERFSAEFPKEGPSILRIQQVVRGDSAAYFCASSSAPQGEAPLHFGNGTRLTVT.

This chain uses TRBV10-3 with TRBJ2-7, with 9 bases that match TRBD1. The trim removed 4 bases at V and 4 bases at J, leaving 8 bases unmatched. The CDR3 covers 15 residues. The germline V gene has CDR1 ENHRY and CDR2 SYGVKD. The CDR3 sequence: CAISGTGTGMYEQYF. In nucleotides, the CDR3 is TGTGCCATCAGTGGGACCGGGACAGGGATGTACGAGCAGTACTTC.